A selection of T cell receptor beta chains follows, all from one sample in a study of blood T cell repertoires in COVID-19. TCRdb's copy holds only in-frame clones and misses some; the assay was immunoSEQ multiplex PCR. This sample carries 90,000 to 150,000 clones, about 85% of them seen once, and the ten largest clones take roughly a tenth. The sample was peripheral blood. All receptors derive from a man older than 75 with acute or convalescent COVID-19. Each CDR3 is given with its conserved first and last residue. Fields, in order: CDR3 DNA, CDR3 protein, CDR3 length, J gene, clone size, V gene, D gene. D genes are given only for firm matches. Clone size, where shown, is once, few, many, or a class for clones that have expanded.

DNA: TGTGCCAGCAGCGACCCCCGGCGGGAAAGGAAGCAGTTCTTC
CDR3: CASSDPRRERKQFF
length: 14
J: TRBJ2-1
size: once
V: TRBV6-5
D: .

DNA: TGCGCCAGCAGCTTGGGTCCGGGACAGGGAAGGGAGAATCAGCCCCAGCATTTT
CDR3: CASSLGPGQGRENQPQHF
length: 18
J: TRBJ1-5
size: .
V: TRBV5-1
D: TRBD1

DNA: TGCGCCAGCAGCCAAGATGCTCACTCGGGGGCTGGGGCCAACGTCCTGACTTTC
CDR3: CASSQDAHSGAGANVLTF
length: 18
J: TRBJ2-6
size: .
V: TRBV4-3
D: .

DNA: TGCGCCAGCAGCTTGGCCGGGTTGGCCTACAATGAGCAGTTCTTC
CDR3: CASSLAGLAYNEQFF
length: 15
J: TRBJ2-1
size: .
V: TRBV5-1
D: .

DNA: TGTGCAAGGATAAGGGACAGCCAAGAGACCCAGTACTTC
CDR3: CARIRDSQETQYF
length: 13
J: TRBJ2-5
size: .
V: TRBV6-8
D: TRBD1

DNA: TGTGCCAGCACTACCGGGACAGGCCACAATCAGCCCCAGCATTTT
CDR3: CASTTGTGHNQPQHF
length: 15
J: TRBJ1-5
size: .
V: TRBV19
D: TRBD1

DNA: TGTGCCAGCAGCGTAGGAGAGGCAGGGAAGACCCAGTACTTC
CDR3: CASSVGEAGKTQYF
length: 14
J: TRBJ2-5
size: once
V: TRBV9
D: .

DNA: TGTGCCAGCAACCCAGACTCCTATGGCTACACCTTC
CDR3: CASNPDSYGYTF
length: 12
J: TRBJ1-2
size: .
V: TRBV6-2/TRBV6-3
D: .

DNA: TGTGCCAGCAGCCAAATGCCCGGAGGACAGGGAGGCGGGGAGCTGTTTTTT
CDR3: CASSQMPGGQGGGELFF
length: 17
J: TRBJ2-2
size: few
V: TRBV4-2
D: TRBD1

DNA: TGTGCCAGCTCACCATCGAGAGGCTACTACGAGCAGTACTTC
CDR3: CASSPSRGYYEQYF
length: 14
J: TRBJ2-7
size: .
V: TRBV18
D: .

DNA: TGTGCCAGCAGTAAGACTAGCGGGGTATACAATGAGCAGTTCTTC
CDR3: CASSKTSGVYNEQFF
length: 15
J: TRBJ2-1
size: .
V: TRBV6-2/TRBV6-3
D: TRBD2

DNA: TGTGCCAGCAGTTTCAGGGGGCAGCACGAAAAACTGTTTTTT
CDR3: CASSFRGQHEKLFF
length: 14
J: TRBJ1-4
size: .
V: TRBV6-5
D: TRBD1

DNA: TGTGCCAGCAGCTTGACTAATGGAAACACCATATATTTT
CDR3: CASSLTNGNTIYF
length: 13
J: TRBJ1-3
size: .
V: TRBV7-2
D: .

DNA: TGTGCCACCAGTGCAGGGGGCTACGAGCAGTACTTC
CDR3: CATSAGGYEQYF
length: 12
J: TRBJ2-7
size: .
V: TRBV24-1
D: TRBD1

DNA: TGTGCCAGCAGCCCGTCTTCGCTAGCGGGAGTAAAAGAGACCCAGTACTTC
CDR3: CASSPSSLAGVKETQYF
length: 17
J: TRBJ2-5
size: .
V: TRBV7-3
D: TRBD2

DNA: TGTGCCAGCAGCTTAACACAGACCTCCAATGAGCAGTTCTTC
CDR3: CASSLTQTSNEQFF
length: 14
J: TRBJ2-1
size: .
V: TRBV7-3
D: .

DNA: TGTGCCAGCTCCCCGACCCGGGAAGGAAACACCATATATTTT
CDR3: CASSPTREGNTIYF
length: 14
J: TRBJ1-3
size: .
V: TRBV18
D: .

DNA: TGTGCCAGCAAAGGACAGGGGGAGATCAATCAGCCCCAGCATTTT
CDR3: CASKGQGEINQPQHF
length: 15
J: TRBJ1-5
size: few
V: TRBV2
D: TRBD1

DNA: TGCGCCAGCAGCTCGGACAGGGTAGATCATGAGCAGTTCTTC
CDR3: CASSSDRVDHEQFF
length: 14
J: TRBJ2-1
size: .
V: TRBV5-1
D: TRBD1